The T cell receptor beta chain under discussion was sequenced for a study of T cell responses to AZD1222 COVID-19 vaccine. Broader study findings: All repertoire sampling was performed exclusively after the peak T cell response. Baseline testing showed seropositivity in only a handful of AZD1222 recipients. CD4 TCRs covered the whole spike, strongest at regions 160-218 and 743-854. Rises in breadth and depth of Spike-specific TCRs came after two AZD1222 doses.

This clone occurred once. The antigen is unknown. This CDR3 is 13 amino acids long. Germline V gene data show CDR1 as SGHTA and CDR2 as FQGTGA. V lost 6 bases, J lost 6 bases, and 11 bases lay in between. Clones were read by immunoSEQ multiplex PCR, and TCRdb kept only the in-frame ones, dropping some. The sample contains some 120,000 clones, roughly 90% of which appear only once. This sample comprised peripheral blood, obtained on day 0 of AZD1222 vaccination. This TCR derives from an adult in good health. The rearrangement uses TRBV7-3 and TRBJ2-2; D not resolved. The DNA of the CDR3 is TGTGCCAGCAGACCTGACCAGTCCGGGGAGCTGTTTTTT. This gives the protein CASRPDQSGELFF. The full variable domain, in which reference TRBV7-3 and TRBJ2-2 provide the parts outside the CDR3, is GAGVSQTPSNKVTEKGKYVELRCDPISGHTALYWYRQSLGQGPEFLIYFQGTGAADDSGLPNDRFFAVRPEGSVSTLKIQRTERGDSAVYLCASRPDQSGELFFGEGSRLTVL.